Each of the 24 T cell receptor beta chains below was sequenced from the same sample in a study of T cell changes during pregnancy in multiple sclerosis. Repertoires were generated with immunoSEQ multiplex PCR, while TCRdb's copy carries only in-frame clones and drops some. The table has 85,000 to 120,000 clones, about 90% seen once. The sample was peripheral blood, taken after pregnancy. These receptors originate from a female donor with multiple sclerosis, enrolled in a pregnancy study.

V is TRBV27 and J is TRBJ2-7, with D maybe TRBD2 (5 bases). The CDR3 has 15 amino acids. V was shortened by 6 bases and J by 1 base, with 16 bases between the two germline ends. Germline V gives CDR1 MNHEY, CDR2 SMNVEV (reference sequence). CDR3 coding DNA: TGTGCCAGCAGCCTCGGAGAGGGATGGTCCTACGAGCAGTACTTC. Its translation is CASSLGEGWSYEQYF.

The gene calls are TRBV5-8 and TRBJ2-1, with D tentatively TRBD2 (5 bases). The V gene's germline CDR1 is SGHTS and CDR2 YDEGEE. V lost 4 bases and J lost 3, with 11 bases in between. The CDR3 extends over 14 amino acids. In DNA form, the CDR3 reads TGTGCCAGCAGCCTCGGGGAAAGCTACAATGAGCAGTTCTTC. It codes for CASSLGESYNEQFF.

This clone was picked up one time. The rearrangement joins TRBV5-1 to TRBJ2-3; possibly TRBD2 for D (7 bases). Per germline, CDR1 SGHRS and CDR2 YFSETQ. Trimming shortened V by 0 bases and J by 12 bases, and 11 bases separated the two germline ends. CDR3 length: 12 amino acids. This chain's CDR3 is CASSLGGGDQYF. CDR3 DNA sequence: TGCGCCAGCAGCTTGGGGGGGGGCGACCAGTATTTT.

As regards this clone: The junction does not match germline at one end; this may be a read error. The rearrangement uses TRBV18 and TRBJ2-7; 9 bases agree with TRBD1. This CDR3 contains 14 residues. The V gene's germline CDR1 is KGHSH and CDR2 LQKENI. The CDR3 loop is CASSLGQLRDRAIF. In DNA, the CDR3 is TGTGCCAGCTCACTGGGCCAATTACGGGACAGGGCAATCTTC.

The CDR3 DNA sequence: TGTGCCAGCACCAAAACATGGGGACAGGTAGAGACCCAGTACTTC. Encoded protein: CASTKTWGQVETQYF. The chain combines TRBV2 with TRBJ2-5; 8 positions agree with TRBD1. V shed 7 bases and J 4 bases; nucleotides not matched to a gene: 11. The CDR3 is 15 amino acids. Looked up from germline, CDR1 is SNHLY and CDR2 is FYNNEI.

V is TRBV19 and J is TRBJ2-1, with a tentative D call TRBD1 (6 bases). From germline, CDR1 is LNHDA and CDR2 SQIVND (reference sequence). This CDR3 comprises 14 residues. Trimming left V 1 base short and J 4 bases short, with 8 bases between. This CDR3 is CASSIVQGYNEQFF. The CDR3 DNA reads as TGTGCCAGTAGTATAGTACAGGGTTACAATGAGCAGTTCTTC.

This chain connects TRBV15 to TRBJ2-3; 8 positions agree with TRBD2. The germline CDR1 and CDR2 sequences are LNHNV and YYDKDF (reference sequence). V was pared by 0 bases and J by 1 base, with 6 bases of the junction left unmatched. This CDR3 is built from 17 residues. The CDR3 DNA follows: TGTGCCACCAGCAGAGATCTTGCAGCGGGAGGCACAGATACGCAGTATTTT. Translating gives CATSRDLAAGGTDTQYF. The whole variable domain, remainder taken from reference TRBV15 and TRBJ2-3, is DAMVIQNPRYQVTQFGKPVTLSCSQTLNHNVMYWYQQKSSQAPKLLFHYYDKDFNNEADTPDNFQSRRPNTSFCFLDIRSPGLGDTAMYLCATSRDLAAGGTDTQYFGPGTRLTVL.

V gene TRBV27 combines with J gene TRBJ2-1, with 7 nucleotides matching TRBD2. Germline CDR1 is MNHEY and CDR2 is SMNVEV (reference sequence). There are 15 residues in the CDR3. The junction had 8 bases not matched to a gene; V was cut back by 6 bases and J by 3 bases. CDR3 DNA sequence: TGTGCCAGCAGCCCCGGGACTATTTTCTACAATGAGCAGTTCTTC. Its translation is CASSPGTIFYNEQFF.

The V and J genes are TRBV10-3 and TRBJ1-1; 7 bases agree with TRBD1. CDR1 and CDR2 from the germline V gene are ENHRY and SYGVKD. The CDR3 covers 16 residues. V dropped 6 bases and J dropped 0; count of bases not matched to a gene: 10. The chain's CDR3 is CAISPDRVAMNTEAFF. CDR3 in DNA: TGTGCCATCAGCCCAGACAGGGTGGCCATGAACACTGAAGCTTTCTTT.

The chain recombines TRBV19 with TRBJ1-6, with D uncertain. The CDR3 is 20 residues long. Trimming shortened V by 3 bases and J by 0 bases, and 21 bases separated the two germline ends. The germline CDR1 and CDR2 sequences are LNHDA and SQIVND (reference sequence). CDR3 DNA sequence: TGTGCCAGTAGTATGCGGGGAAATCTGAGGCAGAGCTCCTATAATTCACCCCTCCACTTT. This codes for CASSMRGNLRQSSYNSPLHF.

V is TRBV7-2 and J is TRBJ2-2; D is perhaps TRBD1 (6 bases). V was clipped by 6 bases and J by 4 bases, with 18 bases between them. Germline V gene lookup returns CDR1 SGHTA and CDR2 FQGNSA. The CDR3 covers 16 residues. The CDR3 sequence is CASRERVVGGTGELFF. The CDR3, as DNA: TGTGCCAGCAGGGAGAGAGTCGTAGGGGGCACCGGGGAGCTGTTTTTT.

The rearrangement links TRBV5-1 to TRBJ2-4; TRBD2 might be the D (5 bases). V was cut by 10 bases and J by 8 bases, with 19 bases left in between. The CDR3 is 13 residues long. Germline CDR1 is SGHRS and CDR2 is YFSETQ. In nucleotides, the CDR3 is TGCGCCTCCCGGCAAATAGCCGGGGACATTCAGTACTTC. The encoded protein is CASRQIAGDIQYF.

This chain uses TRBV7-2 with TRBJ1-3; tentative D call: TRBD1 (5 bases). V was trimmed by 1 base and J by 4 bases, leaving 8 bases between them. The germline V gene has CDR1 SGHTA and CDR2 FQGNSA. This CDR3 is 14 amino acids long. CDR3 loop: CASSLGQGGNTIYF. As DNA, the CDR3 is TGTGCCAGCAGCTTAGGGCAGGGCGGAAACACCATATATTTT. Using reference TRBV7-2 and TRBJ1-3 for the parts outside the CDR3, the full variable domain is GAGVSQSPSNKVTEKGKDVELRCDPISGHTALYWYRQSLGQGLEFLIYFQGNSAPDKSGLPSDRFSAERTGGSVSTLTIQRTQQEDSAVYLCASSLGQGGNTIYFGEGSWLTVV.

The V call is TRBV29-1, the J call TRBJ1-1; D unclear. Germline V gene lookup returns CDR1 SQVTM and CDR2 ANQGSEA. The CDR3 totals 15 residues. Trimming pared 6 bases from V and 6 bases from J, leaving 23 bases between. Written as DNA, the CDR3 is TGCAGCGTGGCCCATAGGAGGATTAAAGGAGCTGAAGCTTTCTTT. Amino acid sequence: CSVAHRRIKGAEAFF.

This clone came up once. The CDR3 DNA is TGTGCCAGCAGCTTGTTTGAGGGGGAGTTTAACTATGGCTACACCTTC. Protein product: CASSLFEGEFNYGYTF. This chain connects TRBV5-5 to TRBJ1-2; D might be TRBD1 (6 bases). The germline V gene has CDR1 SGHKS and CDR2 YYEKEE (reference sequence). The CDR3 loop spans 16 amino acids. V was trimmed by 1 base and J by 1 base, leaving 14 bases between them.

This chain uses TRBV10-1 with TRBJ1-4, with TRBD1 as a possible D gene (5 bases). Trimming removed 8 bases at V and 7 bases at J, with 20 bases between. The CDR3 totals 15 residues. The V gene's germline CDR1 is WNHNN and CDR2 SYGVQD (reference sequence). The CDR3 protein is CASGSGDGYFEKLFF. The CDR3 nucleotides read TGCGCCAGCGGTTCGGGGGACGGGTATTTTGAAAAACTGTTTTTT.

J is TRBJ2-2 and V is TRBV5-6, with a weak D call TRBD2 (5 bases). The germline V gene has CDR1 SGHDT and CDR2 YYEEEE. Trimming took 2 bases from V and 7 from J, leaving 15 bases between them. This CDR3 region has 15 residues. DNA of the CDR3: TGTGCCAGCAGCTTCACCAGGTGGAGCGGCGGGGAGCTGTTTTTT. Translation gives CASSFTRWSGGELFF.

V is TRBV9 and J is TRBJ2-1; tentatively, D is TRBD1 (6 bases). The V end was cut by 3 bases, the J end by 8 bases, with 15 bases between. Germline V CDR1 and CDR2: SGDLS, YYNGEE. This CDR3 has 14 residues. The CDR3 coding sequence is TGTGCCAGCAGCGAAACAGGGACGGAAGATGAGCAGTTCTTC. Its protein is CASSETGTEDEQFF.

The chain combines TRBV25-1 with TRBJ1-1; D is uncertain. The CDR3 is made up of 12 amino acids. V lost 4 bases, J lost 4 bases, and 7 bases lay in between. Germline V gives CDR1 MGHDK, CDR2 SYGVNS. The CDR3 loop reads CASSAGFTEAFF. The CDR3 DNA sequence: TGTGCCAGCAGTGCCGGGTTCACTGAAGCTTTCTTT.

The V call is TRBV6-4, the J call TRBJ1-1; D remains unclear. The CDR3 spans 10 residues. The germline gives CDR1 MRHNA, CDR2 SNTAGT. In nucleotides, the CDR3 is TGTGCGGGCCCTTGGACTGAAGCTTTCTTT. It is translated as CAGPWTEAFF.

The genes are TRBV7-6 and TRBJ1-6; TRBD1 matches 12 bases. Per germline, CDR1 SGHVS and CDR2 FNYEAQ. This CDR3 has 17 residues. V dropped 5 bases and J dropped 5; count of bases not matched to a gene: 7. CDR3 loop: CASSDTGTGGNNSPLHF. CDR3 DNA: TGTGCCAGCAGCGATACCGGGACAGGGGGCAATAATTCACCCCTCCACTTT.

The V call is TRBV27, the J call TRBJ1-1; possibly TRBD1 for D (5 bases). Germline values: CDR1 MNHEY, CDR2 SMNVEV (reference sequence). Trimming left V 3 bases short and J 6 bases short, with 14 bases between. The CDR3 runs to 14 residues. CDR3 DNA sequence: TGTGCCAGCAGTTTTGGGTGGAGGGGCGCTGAAGCTTTCTTT. Translation: CASSFGWRGAEAFF.

V is TRBV19 and J is TRBJ2-7, with 10 bases that match TRBD2. Germline CDR1 reads LNHDA; CDR2 reads SQIVND (reference sequence). The CDR3 totals 18 residues. Unmatched junction bases numbered 13, after V lost 1 base and J lost 4 bases. The CDR3 spells CASSIVTSGIPIFYEQYF. CDR3 nucleotide sequence: TGTGCCAGTAGTATAGTCACTAGCGGGATCCCAATATTTTACGAGCAGTACTTC.

The rearrangement uses TRBV5-1 and TRBJ2-3, with 10 bases fitting TRBD2. CDR3 length: 16 residues. Germline CDR1 and CDR2: SGHRS and YFSETQ. The V and J ends lost 3 bases and 4 bases, in that order; junction bases with no gene match: 8. CDR3 in amino acids: CASSSGTSESSDTQYF. Written as DNA, the CDR3 is TGCGCCAGCAGCTCCGGGACTAGCGAAAGCTCAGATACGCAGTATTTT. Based on the CDR3 plus reference TRBV5-1 and TRBJ2-3, the full variable domain is KAGVTQTPRYLIKTRGQQVTLSCSPISGHRSVSWYQQTPGQGLQFLFEYFSETQRNKGNFPGRFSGRQFSNSRSEMNVSTLELGDSALYLCASSSGTSESSDTQYFGPGTRLTVL.